A single sample gave rise to the 23 T cell receptor beta chains below, sequenced in a study of T cell clones after liver transplantation. TCRdb's copy holds only in-frame clones and misses some; the assay was immunoSEQ multiplex PCR. The table has nearly 15,000 clones, less than 85% seen once. Material: CD8+ T cells from blood, obtained approximately 50 months after liver transplant. The origin of the receptors is a human patient who received a liver transplant. Some T cells may trace back to the graft donor.

This sequence joins TRBV7-8 and TRBJ2-1; D may match TRBD1 or TRBD2 (6 bases each). This CDR3 has 15 residues. CDR1 SGHVS and CDR2 FQNEAQ come from the germline V gene. With 6 bases removed from V and 0 bases from J, the gap between germline ends came to 12 bases. The CDR3 DNA reads as TGTGCCAGCAGGGGGCGGGACAACTCCTACAATGAGCAGTTCTTC. Translated: CASRGRDNSYNEQFF.

The rearrangement uses TRBV4-1 and TRBJ1-5; D possibly corresponds to TRBD1 (5 bases). Germline CDR1 is MGHRA and CDR2 is YSYEKL. The ends were cut back, 0 bases at V and 4 bases at J, with 7 bases in the middle. There are 14 residues in the CDR3. The CDR3, as DNA: TGCGCCAGCAGCCAAGATTGGGGGAATCAGCCCCAGCATTTT. Encoded protein: CASSQDWGNQPQHF.

The chain uses TRBV28 and TRBJ2-7; 8 nucleotides match TRBD1. The ends lost 4 bases at V and 7 bases at J; junction bases unmatched: 9. This CDR3 comprises 14 residues. Germline CDR1 is MDHEN and CDR2 is SYDVKM. CDR3 bases: TGTGCCAGCAGTTATGAGGGCAGGGGGCAAGAGCAGTACTTC. This gives the protein CASSYEGRGQEQYF.

V usage is TRBV7-9 and J usage is TRBJ1-2; no reliable D call. The length of the CDR3 is 13 residues. V gave up 5 bases and J gave up 4 bases, with 11 bases separating them. CDR1 is SEHNR and CDR2 is FQNEAQ in the germline V gene (reference sequence). This CDR3 is CASSKGSFYGYTF. The CDR3 DNA is TGTGCCAGCAGCAAAGGGTCTTTCTATGGCTACACCTTC.

The chain carries TRBV5-1 and TRBJ1-2, with 7 positions matching TRBD1. CDR1 is SGHRS and CDR2 is YFSETQ in the germline V gene. This CDR3 spans 14 amino acids. V was pared by 4 bases and J by 3 bases, with 6 bases of the junction left unmatched. The CDR3 bases are TGCGCCAGCAGCCTGACAGGGTACGACTATGGCTACACCTTC. Its translation is CASSLTGYDYGYTF.

The chain recombines TRBV4-1 with TRBJ1-2, with a weak D call TRBD1 (6 bases). Trimming removed 1 base from V and 6 bases from J, with 12 bases in between. Germline V CDR1 and CDR2: MGHRA, YSYEKL. The CDR3 length is 14 residues. The CDR3 spells CASSQVGGLDGYTF. CDR3 nucleotides: TGCGCCAGCAGCCAAGTCGGGGGGCTGGATGGCTACACCTTC.

The rearrangement links TRBV27 to TRBJ1-2, with D possibly TRBD1 on 6 matching bases. The V end was cut by 0 bases, the J end by 4 bases, with 12 bases between. Germline values: CDR1 MNHEY, CDR2 SMNVEV (reference sequence). This CDR3 has 15 amino acids. CDR3 sequence: CASSLSGTLPYGYTF. The CDR3, as DNA: TGTGCCAGCAGTTTATCCGGGACATTGCCCTATGGCTACACCTTC.

This rearrangement joins TRBV6-5 to TRBJ1-1; D gene uncertain. Per the germline V gene, CDR1 is MNHEY and CDR2 is SVGAGI. Trimming shortened V by 5 bases and J by 4 bases, and 11 bases separated the two germline ends. The CDR3 loop spans 13 amino acids. CDR3 sequence reads: CASSKGSPTEAFF. CDR3 DNA sequence: TGTGCCAGCAGTAAGGGCTCACCCACTGAAGCTTTCTTT.

The chain uses TRBV19 and TRBJ1-6, with a possible D match to TRBD1 (5 bases). This CDR3 is built from 15 residues. Per germline, CDR1 LNHDA and CDR2 SQIVND (reference sequence). The V and J ends lost 4 bases and 8 bases respectively, with 15 bases between them. CDR3 amino acids: CASSTWTSGDSPLHF. The DNA for the CDR3 is TGTGCCAGTAGTACCTGGACAAGCGGGGATTCACCCCTCCACTTT. The full variable domain, rest sourced from reference TRBV19 and TRBJ1-6, is DGGITQSPKYLFRKEGQNVTLSCEQNLNHDAMYWYRQDPGQGLRLIYYSQIVNDFQKGDIAEGYSVSREKKESFPLTVTSAQKNPTAFYLCASSTWTSGDSPLHFGNGTRLTVT.

The CDR3 sequence is CASSYSGEKLFF. CDR3 DNA sequence: TGTGCCAGCAGTTACTCGGGGGAAAAACTGTTTTTT. This chain connects TRBV6-5 to TRBJ1-4; D gene uncertain. Germline V lookup: CDR1 MNHEY, CDR2 SVGAGI. Trimming cost V 0 bases and J 8 bases, with 4 bases left between them. This CDR3 is 12 amino acids long.

The V call is TRBV7-9, the J call TRBJ2-1; D gene unclear. The CDR3 covers 15 residues. V lost 5 bases and J 0 bases, leaving 11 bases between the germline ends. Per germline, CDR1 SEHNR and CDR2 FQNEAQ (reference sequence). CDR3 amino acids: CASSQVLNSYNEQFF. CDR3 sequence (DNA): TGTGCCAGCAGCCAGGTGCTGAACTCCTACAATGAGCAGTTCTTC.

The rearrangement links TRBV4-1 to TRBJ2-5; possibly TRBD2 for D (5 bases). Germline CDR1 MGHRA, CDR2 YSYEKL. The CDR3 covers 13 residues. Deletions cut 0 bases from V and 7 bases from J, with 9 bases between. CDR3 sequence (DNA): TGCGCCAGCAGCCAAGATTCTAGCCTGACCCAGTACTTC. The encoded protein is CASSQDSSLTQYF.

The chain couples TRBV7-8 to TRBJ2-7; TRBD2 aligns across 16 bases. This CDR3 region has 15 residues. Germline CDR1 is SGHVS and CDR2 is FQNEAQ. CDR3 residues: CATRGLAGGPNEQYF. As DNA, the CDR3 is TGTGCAACCCGGGGACTAGCGGGAGGGCCTAACGAGCAGTACTTC.

In its sample, this clone was seen once. This sequence joins TRBV5-4 and TRBJ2-3; no definite D call. The CDR3 length is 13 residues. V was cut by 3 bases and J by 4 bases, with 9 bases left in between. Germline V gives CDR1 SGHNT, CDR2 YYREEE (reference sequence). CDR3 in amino acids: CASSSRPPDTQYF. For the CDR3, the DNA is TGTGCCAGCAGCTCCCGACCCCCAGATACGCAGTATTTT.

The chain recombines TRBV5-1 with TRBJ1-1, with 8 nucleotides matching TRBD1. Germline CDR1 and CDR2: SGHRS and YFSETQ. This CDR3 is built from 15 residues. V lost 6 bases, J lost 4 bases, and 11 bases stayed unmatched. CDR3 loop: CASTREDRVGTEAFF. The CDR3 DNA reads as TGCGCCAGCACCCGAGAGGACAGGGTAGGCACTGAAGCTTTCTTT.

The V gene is TRBV7-6, the J gene TRBJ2-6; the D gene is possibly TRBD1 (6 bases). V shed 5 bases and J shed 0 bases, with 11 bases lying between them. The CDR3 sequence is 16 residues long. Germline V gene data show CDR1 as SGHVS and CDR2 as FNYEAQ. CDR3 in DNA: TGTGCCAGCAGCCCAGAACAGGGCTCTGGGGCCAACGTCCTGACTTTC. Translated: CASSPEQGSGANVLTF. Looking up the rest from reference TRBV7-6 and TRBJ2-6 gives the full variable domain: GAGVSQSPRYKVTKRGQDVALRCDPISGHVSLYWYRQALGQGPEFLTYFNYEAQQDKSGLPNDRFSAERPEGSISTLTIQRTEQRDSAMYRCASSPEQGSGANVLTFGAGSRLTVL.

V is TRBV6-5 and J is TRBJ2-1; D possibly corresponds to TRBD2 (6 bases). The CDR3 covers 12 residues. V lost 3 bases to trimming and J lost 7 bases, with 7 bases between them. In germline, CDR1 is MNHEY, CDR2 SVGAGI. Written as DNA, the CDR3 is TGTGCCAGCAGTTATGGAGGGAATGAGCAGTTCTTC. This sequence encodes CASSYGGNEQFF.

This chain links TRBV7-6 with TRBJ2-3; tentative D call: TRBD1 (5 bases). The germline gives CDR1 SGHVS, CDR2 FNYEAQ. This CDR3 contains 16 residues. V lost 3 bases, J lost 2 bases, and 15 bases lay in between. The CDR3 here is CASSFPEIGATDTQYF. The CDR3 DNA is TGTGCCAGCAGCTTTCCGGAAATAGGGGCCACAGATACGCAGTATTTT.

The chain couples TRBV5-4 to TRBJ2-5; D is perhaps TRBD1 (5 bases). V was trimmed by 4 bases and J by 2 bases, leaving 18 bases between them. The CDR3 loop spans 16 amino acids. Germline V gene data show CDR1 as SGHNT and CDR2 as YYREEE (reference sequence). The CDR3 region is CASSPVGLSPQETQYF. The CDR3 coding sequence is TGTGCCAGCAGCCCCGTGGGGCTCAGTCCACAAGAGACCCAGTACTTC.

The chain couples TRBV4-1 to TRBJ1-5; the D gene is possibly TRBD1 (5 bases). Trimming pared 0 bases from V and 1 base from J, leaving 10 bases between. This CDR3 spans 16 amino acids. The germline gives CDR1 MGHRA, CDR2 YSYEKL. The CDR3 nucleotides are TGCGCCAGCAGCCAAGATGCGGGACTCAGCAATCAGCCCCAGCATTTT. Translation gives CASSQDAGLSNQPQHF.

The chain combines TRBV28 with TRBJ2-7; D perhaps matches TRBD1 (6 bases). Trimming took 6 bases from V and 5 from J, leaving 14 bases between them. This CDR3 spans 13 amino acids. Germline CDR1 MDHEN, CDR2 SYDVKM. DNA for the CDR3: TGTGCCAGCAGCTTAACAGGGACCCACGAGCAGTACTTC. Translation gives CASSLTGTHEQYF.

This clone is medium-sized (0.01 to 0.1%) in the sample. This sequence joins TRBV4-2 and TRBJ2-3, with D unresolved. The germline CDR1 and CDR2 sequences are LGHNA and YNFKEQ. The CDR3 length is 15 residues. The V gene lost 0 bases and the J gene lost 2 bases, with 9 bases spanning the gap. The CDR3 reads CASSQDYGNTDTQYF. As DNA, the CDR3 is TGTGCCAGCAGCCAAGATTATGGAAACACAGATACGCAGTATTTT.

CDR3 nucleotide sequence: TGTGCCAGCAGCCCCCTTGGGGCTGGCTACACCTTC. Its translation: CASSPLGAGYTF. The chain is built from TRBV5-5 and TRBJ1-2, with D possibly TRBD1 on 5 matching bases. The V end was cut by 4 bases, the J end by 7 bases, with 11 bases between. Germline CDR1 and CDR2: SGHKS and YYEKEE (reference sequence). The CDR3 covers 12 residues. Filled out from reference TRBV5-5 and TRBJ1-2, the complete variable domain reads DAGVTQSPTHLIKTRGQQVTLRCSPISGHKSVSWYQQVLGQGPQFIFQYYEKEERGRGNFPDRFSARQFPNYSSELNVNALLLGDSALYLCASSPLGAGYTFGSGTRLTVV.